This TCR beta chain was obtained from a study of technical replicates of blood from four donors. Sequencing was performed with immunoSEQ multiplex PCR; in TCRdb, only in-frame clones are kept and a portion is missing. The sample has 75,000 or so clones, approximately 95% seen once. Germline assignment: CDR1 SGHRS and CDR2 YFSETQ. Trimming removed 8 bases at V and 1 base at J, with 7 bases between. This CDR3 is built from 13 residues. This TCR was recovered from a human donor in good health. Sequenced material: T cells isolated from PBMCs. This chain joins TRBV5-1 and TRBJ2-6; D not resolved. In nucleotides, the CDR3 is TGCGCCAGTACACGTTCTGGGGCCAACGTCCTGACTTTC. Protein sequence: CASTRSGANVLTF.